This TCR delta chain stems from a study of γδ T cells in repeated Plasmodium falciparum infection. Whole-study findings and limits: One small rural Malian village, predominantly a single ethnic group, supplied the cohort.

Bulk repertoires came from Vgamma9/Vdelta2+ or Vdelta2-negative gammadelta T cells flow-sorted from PBMC. This clone was seen more than once but under ten times. Antigen specificity is unknown. The protein given by TCRdb reflects a much larger clone and differs at residue 12 from this DNA's translation, likely from a read error; the protein shown is the DNA's translation. The CDR3 has 18 amino acids. Trimming stripped 0 bases from V and 0 bases from J, with 19 bases between. The germline V gene encodes CDR1 GEAIGNYY and CDR2 EKD. TCRdb fed the multiplex PCR reads into CATT to redo clone calling. The data show tens of thousands of delta-chain clones, more than 0.85% seen once.

The sequenced sample consisted of gamma-delta T cells from blood. V and J are TRDV2 and TRDJ1; tentative D call: TRDD3 (6 bases). The J gene, absent from TCRdb, was called here by matching the DNA to germline. The TCR was taken from a pool of human donors (malaria-infected and uninfected, not separated). The CDR3 DNA sequence: TGTGCCTGTGACACCGTGGTGGGGATCATGAGTCACACCGATAAACTCATCTTT. Translating gives CACDTVVGIMSHTDKLIF.